These 15 T cell receptor beta chains originate from one sample sequenced in a study of blood T cells in healthy people across ages. Using a J-beta primer mix together with a sample-barcoded 5' primer, a second PCR was run for roughly 6 to 12 cycles. TCRdb independently ran MiXCR on the 5' RACE reads; one entry per CDR3 protein. The sample contains about 1.6 million distinct CDR3 sequences, approximately 32% of which appear only once. Specimen: blood. The receptors derive from a woman aged 30 to 39 in good health.

This rearrangement joins TRBV5-1 to TRBJ2-5; weak D call: TRBD2 (6 bases). V was cut by 3 bases and J by 3 bases, with 12 bases left in between. The CDR3 runs 14 residues. The germline V gene encodes CDR1 SGHRS and CDR2 YFSETQ. The CDR3 DNA follows: TGCGCCAGCAGCTGGGCCGAGCGGGAAGAGACCCAGTACTTC. This gives the protein CASSWAEREETQYF.

This clonotype was counted between two and nine times. The chain joins TRBV7-3 to TRBJ2-3; 8 bases fit TRBD2. The CDR3 is 15 residues long. Trimming cost V 6 bases and J 4 bases; bases outside gene matches: 9. The germline gives CDR1 SGHTA, CDR2 FQGTGA. CDR3: CASSTGTSFSDTQYF. CDR3 in DNA: TGTGCCAGCAGTACCGGGACTAGTTTTTCAGATACGCAGTATTTT.

This clonotype was counted between two and nine times. The chain uses TRBV20-1 and TRBJ2-7; weak D call: TRBD1 (5 bases). The germline gives CDR1 DFQATT, CDR2 SNEGSKA (reference sequence). Between the trimmed V and J ends, which lost 5 bases and 3 bases, there was a span of 8 bases. CDR3 length equals 11 residues. This CDR3 is CSAGQNYEQYF. CDR3 sequence (DNA): TGCAGTGCTGGACAAAACTACGAGCAGTACTTC.

The chain combines TRBV28 with TRBJ2-3, with D perhaps being TRBD1 or TRBD2 (6 bases each). V dropped 10 bases and J dropped 4 bases, with 15 bases sitting between them. Germline values: CDR1 MDHEN, CDR2 SYDVKM. The CDR3 is made up of 13 amino acids. The CDR3: CATSGRGPDTQYF. The CDR3 DNA reads as TGTGCCACCTCAGGCCGGGGGCCAGATACGCAGTATTTT.

V usage is TRBV3-1 and J usage is TRBJ2-7; 7 nucleotides align to TRBD1. Germline CDR1 LGHDT, CDR2 YNNKEL (reference sequence). The V and J ends lost 6 bases and 5 bases, in that order; junction bases with no gene match: 7. CDR3 length: 13 amino acids. The CDR3 region is CASSPGTVDEQYF. The CDR3 region has the DNA TGTGCCAGCAGTCCCGGGACAGTCGACGAGCAGTACTTC.

This clonotype appeared a few times. This chain connects TRBV10-3 to TRBJ2-1; 10 nucleotides align to TRBD2. The length of the CDR3 is 19 residues. Germline V gene lookup returns CDR1 ENHRY and CDR2 SYGVKD. Trimming removed 2 bases from V and 5 bases from J; junction bases left unmatched: 15. Here the CDR3 DNA reads TGTGCCATCAGTGAGGGGCCTAGCGGGAGCACTGATGCGGACAATGAGCAGTTCTTC. It is translated as CAISEGPSGSTDADNEQFF.

The V and J genes are TRBV20-1 and TRBJ2-7; 8 nucleotides agree with TRBD2. This CDR3 contains 14 residues. Germline V gene lookup returns CDR1 DFQATT and CDR2 SNEGSKA (reference sequence). Unmatched junction bases numbered 2, after V lost 1 base and J lost 0 bases. The CDR3 coding sequence is TGCAGTGCTAGAGGCGGGACTAGCTCCTACGAGCAGTACTTC. Its translation is CSARGGTSSYEQYF.

The chain links TRBV3-1 to TRBJ2-1; D perhaps matches TRBD2 (7 bases). The germline V gene has CDR1 LGHDT and CDR2 YNNKEL (reference sequence). V lost 0 bases, J lost 6 bases, and 18 bases lay in between. This CDR3 is 17 amino acids long. The CDR3 sequence is CASSQDPWGGGGNEQFF. CDR3 nucleotides: TGTGCCAGCAGCCAAGATCCCTGGGGGGGGGGCGGCAATGAGCAGTTCTTC.

This clonotype was observed a handful of times. The V call is TRBV27, the J call TRBJ2-7; D is perhaps TRBD2 (6 bases). Germline-derived CDR1 and CDR2 are MNHEY and SMNVEV (reference sequence). The CDR3 spans 15 residues. Trimming stripped 8 bases from V and 2 bases from J, with 19 bases between. DNA of the CDR3: TGTGCCAGCCTCCCGGAGGGCAGGGCGCCCTACGAGCAGTACTTC. This sequence encodes CASLPEGRAPYEQYF.

The chain joins TRBV10-1 to TRBJ2-7; D might be TRBD1 (6 bases). This CDR3 spans 15 amino acids. Germline V gene data show CDR1 as WNHNN and CDR2 as SYGVQD (reference sequence). Trimming shortened V by 8 bases and J by 5 bases, and 22 bases separated the two germline ends. The CDR3 sequence: CASGAGTSVGHEQYF. CDR3 bases: TGCGCCAGCGGAGCCGGGACATCCGTGGGGCACGAGCAGTACTTC.

The V gene is TRBV7-9, the J gene TRBJ2-1, with TRBD2 identical over 7 bases. CDR3 length: 14 residues. Germline CDR1 SEHNR, CDR2 FQNEAQ (reference sequence). Trimming removed 5 bases from V and 6 bases from J; junction bases left unmatched: 7. The CDR3, as DNA: TGTGCCAGCAGCACACACAGCGGGATCAATGAGCAGTTCTTC. This sequence encodes CASSTHSGINEQFF.

The V gene is TRBV29-1, the J gene TRBJ2-3, with 8 bases matching TRBD1. With 4 bases clipped from V and 6 bases from J, the junction kept 9 bases outside the gene matches. In germline, CDR1 is SQVTM, CDR2 ANQGSEA. The CDR3 length is 14 residues. In nucleotides, the CDR3 is TGCAGCGTTGGGCATGGACAGGGTTTGGATACGCAGTATTTT. Translation: CSVGHGQGLDTQYF.

The V gene is TRBV4-1, the J gene TRBJ1-4; D unclear. V shed 2 bases and J shed 6 bases, with 10 bases lying between them. The germline gives CDR1 MGHRA, CDR2 YSYEKL. The CDR3 length is 14 residues. Here the CDR3 reads CASSQPHPDEKLFF. The CDR3 bases are TGCGCCAGCAGCCAACCCCATCCTGATGAAAAACTGTTTTTT.

This clonotype was counted only a few times. The gene calls are TRBV7-9 and TRBJ1-2; no reliable D call. The CDR3 contains 13 residues. Germline V gene data show CDR1 as SEHNR and CDR2 as FQNEAQ (reference sequence). Trimming cost V 5 bases and J 4 bases, with 11 bases left between them. CDR3 amino acids: CASSPIGVYGYTF. In DNA form, the CDR3 reads TGTGCCAGCAGCCCCATCGGGGTCTATGGCTACACCTTC.

This clonotype was counted many times. The chain links TRBV10-3 to TRBJ2-5; TRBD1 matches 9 bases. The CDR3 loop spans 13 amino acids. V shed 8 bases, J shed 3 bases, and the junction held 4 bases outside the gene matches. Germline V gene data show CDR1 as ENHRY and CDR2 as SYGVKD. CDR3 DNA sequence: TGTGCCATCGGCACAGGGGGCGAAGAGACCCAGTACTTC. The encoded protein is CAIGTGGEETQYF.